This TCR beta chain was sequenced in a study of blood T cell repertoires in COVID-19. Clones were read by immunoSEQ multiplex PCR, and TCRdb kept only the in-frame ones, dropping some. This sample has about 20,000 clones, with over 90% found just once. The sequence came from a woman between 50 and 59 years old with active COVID-19. Input material: peripheral blood.

The CDR3: CASSESWHRSGNTIYF. In nucleotides, the CDR3 is TGTGCCAGCAGTGAATCTTGGCACCGCTCTGGAAACACCATATATTTT. The chain carries TRBV6-1 and TRBJ1-3; the D is unclear. There are 16 residues in the CDR3. Trimming shortened V by 2 bases and J by 0 bases, and 11 bases separated the two germline ends. From germline, CDR1 is MNHNS and CDR2 SASEGT.